The rows below give T cell receptor beta chains drawn from one sample of a study of cytomegalovirus exposure and HLA in healthy donors. Using immunoSEQ multiplex PCR, the repertoire was profiled, and TCRdb retains in-frame clones only, with some absent. The sample yields roughly 150,000 clones, approximately 91% seen once. The specimen was PBMCs. The receptors shown here come from a man younger than 30 in good health and CMV-seronegative. Both conserved end residues are part of each CDR3. D genes are given only for firm matches. The size of a clone is reported for some rows only, either as once, few or many, or as a class for expanded clones.

size	V	D	J	CDR3	DNA
NA	TRBV4-2	TRBD1	TRBJ1-2	CASSQETGRSGYTF	TGTGCCAGCAGCCAAGAGACAGGGCGAAGTGGCTACACCTTC
NA	TRBV18	TRBD1	TRBJ1-1	CASSTGENTEAFF	TGTGCCAGCTCGACAGGGGAGAACACTGAAGCTTTCTTT
NA	TRBV5-1	TRBD2	TRBJ2-5	CASSLAGAETQYF	TGCGCCAGCAGCTTAGCGGGGGCGGAGACCCAGTACTTC
NA	TRBV2	TRBD2	TRBJ2-3	CASSGSGTRGTDTQYF	TGTGCCAGCAGTGGGTCCGGGACTAGAGGCACAGATACGCAGTATTTT
NA	TRBV5-1	TRBD1	TRBJ1-5	CASSLEPGGRQPQHF	TGCGCCAGCAGCTTGGAGCCAGGGGGCAGGCAGCCCCAGCATTTT
NA	TRBV11-3	NA	TRBJ2-2	CASSSAQGNTGELFF	TGTGCCAGCAGCTCAGCACAGGGTAACACCGGGGAGCTGTTTTTT
NA	TRBV9	NA	TRBJ1-1	CASSETTGNTEAFF	TGTGCCAGCAGCGAAACCACAGGGAACACTGAAGCTTTCTTT
NA	TRBV10-3	TRBD1	TRBJ1-5	CATRHPLGTGDRGNQPQHF	TGTGCCACCCGCCATCCTCTGGGCACAGGGGACAGGGGCAATCAGCCCCAGCATTTT
NA	TRBV9	TRBD2	TRBJ2-1	CASSRTSGSDNEQFF	TGTGCCAGCAGCCGGACTAGCGGGAGTGACAATGAGCAGTTCTTC
NA	TRBV5-4	NA	TRBJ2-2	CASRRDTDNTGELFF	TGTGCCAGCAGACGTGACACAGATAACACCGGGGAGCTGTTTTTT
NA	TRBV30	TRBD1	TRBJ1-2	CAWYRDRVRSGYGYTF	TGTGCCTGGTACCGGGACAGGGTTCGCTCCGGCTATGGCTACACCTTC
few	TRBV6-4	TRBD1	TRBJ2-7	CASSRDRTSYEQYF	TGTGCCAGCAGTCGGGACAGGACCTCCTACGAGCAGTACTTC
NA	TRBV19	NA	TRBJ2-1	CASSIRIAVGGYNEQFF	TGTGCCAGTAGTATCCGAATAGCAGTCGGGGGTTACAATGAGCAGTTCTTC
NA	TRBV7-9	TRBD1	TRBJ2-2	CASSLGAGGDTGELFF	TGTGCCAGCAGCTTAGGGGCAGGGGGCGACACCGGGGAGCTGTTTTTT
NA	TRBV27	TRBD2	TRBJ2-1	CASSYRTSGTNEQFF	TGTGCCAGCAGTTACAGGACTAGCGGAACGAATGAGCAGTTCTTC
NA	TRBV30	NA	TRBJ1-1	CAWSYTGSNTEAFF	TGTGCCTGGAGTTACACAGGCTCGAACACTGAAGCTTTCTTT
NA	TRBV5-1	NA	TRBJ2-7	CASSGPSRQVNEQYF	TGCGCCAGCAGCGGACCCAGTAGACAGGTAAACGAGCAGTACTTC
NA	TRBV5-8	TRBD1	TRBJ1-2	CASSPGQGSYGYTF	TGTGCCAGCAGCCCCGGACAGGGTTCTTATGGCTACACCTTC
NA	TRBV29-1	TRBD2	TRBJ2-3	CSLGGAGEADTQYF	TGCAGCCTGGGAGGGGCGGGGGAGGCAGATACGCAGTATTTT
NA	TRBV7-9	NA	TRBJ1-3	CASSAGGSSGNTIYF	TGTGCCAGCAGCGCGGGGGGAAGTTCTGGAAACACCATATATTTT
NA	TRBV7-8	TRBD1	TRBJ2-7	CASSKETGDYEQYF	TGTGCCAGCAGCAAAGAGACAGGGGATTACGAGCAGTACTTC
NA	TRBV4-3	NA	TRBJ1-5	CASSQTVSPSNQPQHF	TGCGCCAGCAGCCAAACTGTATCCCCTAGCAATCAGCCCCAGCATTTT
NA	TRBV19	NA	TRBJ1-4	CASNAGVSSRNEKLFF	TGTGCCAGTAACGCCGGGGTCTCGTCTAGGAATGAAAAACTGTTTTTT
NA	TRBV4-2	NA	TRBJ1-4	CASSQFTANEKLFF	TGTGCCAGCAGCCAATTCACAGCTAATGAAAAACTGTTTTTT
NA	TRBV29-1	NA	TRBJ1-4	CSVRRQPNEKLFF	TGCAGCGTTCGAAGACAGCCTAATGAAAAACTGTTTTTT
NA	TRBV27	NA	TRBJ2-1	CASSIYPMGYEQFF	TGTGCCAGCAGTATATACCCTATGGGCTATGAGCAGTTCTTC
NA	TRBV5-4	NA	TRBJ1-4	CASSPGWVSNEKLFF	TGTGCCAGCAGCCCGGGATGGGTCTCAAATGAAAAACTGTTTTTT
NA	TRBV11-2	NA	TRBJ1-1	CASRRWTEAFF	TGTGCCAGCAGGAGGTGGACTGAAGCTTTCTTT
NA	TRBV9	NA	TRBJ1-2	CASSPRGSPNPYGYTF	TGTGCCAGCAGCCCGAGGGGGAGCCCAAACCCCTATGGCTACACCTTC
NA	TRBV5-4	NA	TRBJ1-4	CASSPGQGRGNEKLFF	TGTGCCAGCAGCCCCGGTCAGGGGCGCGGTAATGAAAAACTGTTTTTT
NA	TRBV9	TRBD2	TRBJ2-5	CASSLGAGASWGETQYF	TGTGCCAGCAGCCTTGGGGCGGGAGCGTCCTGGGGAGAGACCCAGTACTTC